The entry below describes one TCR beta chain. Its antigen specificity is not known. No base quality values were provided; no much bigger clone lies one nucleotide off. This entry is derived from a study of T cell responses to AZD1222 COVID-19 vaccine (dated by TCRdb to 2020 to 2022). For the wider study: TCR sequencing was performed for roughly 250 trial participants, of whom 207 were given two doses of AZD1222 and approximately 25 were given two doses of MenACWY control vaccine. Enrollment into the trials was organized by age into subgroups of 18-55, 56-69 and 70-plus years, and those subgroups contained around 150, 28 and 57 TCR-sequenced participants, respectively.

This sample's time point label indicates: baseline before first vaccination. This sample's treatment or condition label indicates: meningococcal conjugate vaccine given as trial control. Samples from vaccinated people were obtained from the UK trials COV001 and COV002, which included a single-blind randomized controlled phase 2/3 trial of AZD1222 (ChAdOx1 nCoV-19) in healthy adults. For TCRbeta chain sequencing, PBMC samples were collected from trial participants at day 0 and at day 28 after the second dose. The CDR3 regions of human TCRbeta chains were analyzed by immunosequencing. The paper's processing steps were these. Repertoire TCRs were checked for matches against a reference library of SARS-CoV-2-specific TCRs that had been generated using the MIRA antigen-specificity platform. Breadth meant the fraction of unique TCRs that were SARS-CoV-2-associated, whereas depth meant the fraction of total T cells that were SARS-CoV-2-associated. Each spike-specific TCR was assigned to its reactive spike region and to a CD4 or CD8 class using the MIRA data. Log10-transformed breadth and depth values were compared by one-way ANOVA with Sidak's multiple comparisons tests. TCRdb mirrors the immuneACCESS table, restricted to in-frame sequences. Some clones are absent from its copies; in checked studies, under half trace to an unresolved V gene, and the reason for the others is unknown. That table is the source of V, J and clone size, and D and trimming were worked out from the DNA. This sample lists approximately 190,000 clones; around 86% were detected once. The ten largest clonotypes hold less than 3% of the sample.

General conclusions and limits of the study: CD4 TCRs associated with the vaccine covered the entire spike protein, and the dominant responses were in regions 160-218 and 743-854. Conclusions about previously exposed vaccinees are limited, since just six or seven AZD1222 recipients were seropositive for SARS-CoV-2 at baseline. The 56-69-year group was small, and its depth increase did not reach significance, likely because of low power. Epitopes outside the regions mutated in the B.1.351 and B.1.1.7 variants were reportedly recognized by nearly half of the unique spike-specific TCRs. Because no samples from the day 14 peak response were available, repertoires could be characterized only after the peak T cell response. After two AZD1222 doses, both the breadth and the depth of spike-specific TCRs were significantly higher than at day 0 and than in MenACWY recipients. Participants were mostly white British and included more females than males, and it was suggested by the authors that clonal diversity may have been underestimated.

The sequence was obtained from an adult in good health. The sample in question was peripheral blood, obtained on day 0 of MenACWY control vaccination.

The DNA sequence is as follows: TGCAGCGTCACCCGTCGTAGCGGGAGTGGCGAGCAGTACTTC. Translated, this is CSVTRRSGSGEQYF. The chain couples TRBV29-1 to TRBJ2-7; 9 central nucleotides agree with TRBD2. Measured from the cysteine to the phenylalanine, the CDR3 is 14 residues long. Only the CDR3 DNA is retained, 42 bases long and in frame from the first base. Germline trimming: 6 bases from V, 6 bases from J; junction bases outside gene matches: 12. For CDR1 and CDR2, the germline V gene lists SQVTM and ANQGSEA.